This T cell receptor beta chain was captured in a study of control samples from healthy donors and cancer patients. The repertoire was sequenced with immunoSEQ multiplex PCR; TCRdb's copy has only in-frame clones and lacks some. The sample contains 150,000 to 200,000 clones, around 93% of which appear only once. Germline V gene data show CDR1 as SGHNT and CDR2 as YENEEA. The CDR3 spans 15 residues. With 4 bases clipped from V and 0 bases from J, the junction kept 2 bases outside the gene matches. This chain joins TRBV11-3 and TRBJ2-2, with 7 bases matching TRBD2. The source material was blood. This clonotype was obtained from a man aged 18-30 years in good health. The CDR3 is CASSSGLSNTGELFF. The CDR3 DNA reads TGTGCCAGCAGCTCGGGACTATCGAACACCGGGGAGCTGTTTTTT.